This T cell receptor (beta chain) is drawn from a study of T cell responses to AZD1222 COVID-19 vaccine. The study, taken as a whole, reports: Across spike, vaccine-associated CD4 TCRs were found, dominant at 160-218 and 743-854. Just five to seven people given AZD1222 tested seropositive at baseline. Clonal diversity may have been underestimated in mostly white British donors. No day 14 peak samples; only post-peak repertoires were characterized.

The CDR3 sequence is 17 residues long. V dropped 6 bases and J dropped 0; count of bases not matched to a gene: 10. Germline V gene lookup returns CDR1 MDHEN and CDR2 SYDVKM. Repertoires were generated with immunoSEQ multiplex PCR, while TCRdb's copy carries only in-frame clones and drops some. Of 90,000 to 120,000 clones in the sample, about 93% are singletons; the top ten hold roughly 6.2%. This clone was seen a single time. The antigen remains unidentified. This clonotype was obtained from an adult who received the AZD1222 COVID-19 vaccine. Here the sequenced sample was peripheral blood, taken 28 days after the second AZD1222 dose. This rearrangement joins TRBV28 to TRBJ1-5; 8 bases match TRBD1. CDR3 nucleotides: TGTGCCAGCAGCCCCCCCCGTGACAGGGGTAGCAATCAGCCCCAGCATTTT. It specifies CASSPPRDRGSNQPQHF.